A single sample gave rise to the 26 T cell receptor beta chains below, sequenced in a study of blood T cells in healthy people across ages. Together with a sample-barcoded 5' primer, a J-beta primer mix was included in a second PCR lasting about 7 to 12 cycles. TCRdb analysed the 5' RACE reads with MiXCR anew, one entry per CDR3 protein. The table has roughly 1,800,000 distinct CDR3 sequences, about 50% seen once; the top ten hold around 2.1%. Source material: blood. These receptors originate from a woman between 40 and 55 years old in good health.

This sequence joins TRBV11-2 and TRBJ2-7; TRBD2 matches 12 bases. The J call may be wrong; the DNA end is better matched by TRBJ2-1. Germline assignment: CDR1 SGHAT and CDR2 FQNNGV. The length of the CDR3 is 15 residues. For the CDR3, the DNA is TGTGCCAGCAGCTCTAGCGGGGGGGCCCATGATGAGCAGTTCTTC. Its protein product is CASSSSGGAHDEQFF.

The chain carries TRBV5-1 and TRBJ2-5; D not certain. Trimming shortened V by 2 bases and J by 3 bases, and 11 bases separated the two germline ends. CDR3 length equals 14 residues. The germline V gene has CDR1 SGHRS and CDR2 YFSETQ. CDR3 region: CASSFDPVEETQYF. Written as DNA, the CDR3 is TGCGCCAGCAGCTTCGATCCCGTAGAAGAGACCCAGTACTTC.

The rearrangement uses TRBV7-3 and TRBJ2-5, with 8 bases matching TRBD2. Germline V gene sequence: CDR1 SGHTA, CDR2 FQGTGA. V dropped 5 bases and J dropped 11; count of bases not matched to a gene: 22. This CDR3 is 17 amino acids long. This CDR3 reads CASSLEAGGYSYNEQYF. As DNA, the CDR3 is TGTGCCAGCAGCCTAGAGGCGGGGGGTTACTCCTACAATGAGCAGTACTTC. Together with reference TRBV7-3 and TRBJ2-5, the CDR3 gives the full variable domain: GAGVSQTPSNKVTEKGKYVELRCDPISGHTALYWYRQSLGQGPEFLIYFQGTGAADDSGLPNDRFFAVRPEGSVSTLKIQRTERGDSAVYLCASSLEAGGYSYNEQYFGPGTRLLVL.

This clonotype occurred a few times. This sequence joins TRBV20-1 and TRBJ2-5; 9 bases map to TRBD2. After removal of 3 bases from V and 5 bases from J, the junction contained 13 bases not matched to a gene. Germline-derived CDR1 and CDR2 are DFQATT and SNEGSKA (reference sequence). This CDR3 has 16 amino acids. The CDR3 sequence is CSARAHQRGAGETQYF. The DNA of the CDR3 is TGCAGTGCTAGGGCCCATCAGCGGGGGGCTGGGGAGACCCAGTACTTC.

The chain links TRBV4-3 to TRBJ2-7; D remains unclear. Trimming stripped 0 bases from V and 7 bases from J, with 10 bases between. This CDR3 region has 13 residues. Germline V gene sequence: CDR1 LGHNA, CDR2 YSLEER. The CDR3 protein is CASSQDLVREQYF. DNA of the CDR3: TGCGCCAGCAGCCAAGATTTGGTTCGGGAGCAGTACTTC.

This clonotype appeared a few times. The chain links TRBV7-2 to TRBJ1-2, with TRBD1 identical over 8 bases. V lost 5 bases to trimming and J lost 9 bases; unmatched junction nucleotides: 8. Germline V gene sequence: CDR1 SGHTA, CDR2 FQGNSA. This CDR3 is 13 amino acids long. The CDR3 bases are TGTGCCAGCAGCGGGTACCGGACAGGGAGCTACACCTTC. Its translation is CASSGYRTGSYTF.

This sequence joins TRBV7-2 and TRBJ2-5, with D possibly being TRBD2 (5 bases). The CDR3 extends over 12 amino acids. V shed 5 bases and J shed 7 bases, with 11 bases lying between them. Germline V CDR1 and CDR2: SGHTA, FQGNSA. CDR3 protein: CASSRDAGTQYF. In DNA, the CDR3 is TGTGCCAGCAGCCGTGATGCGGGGACCCAGTACTTC.

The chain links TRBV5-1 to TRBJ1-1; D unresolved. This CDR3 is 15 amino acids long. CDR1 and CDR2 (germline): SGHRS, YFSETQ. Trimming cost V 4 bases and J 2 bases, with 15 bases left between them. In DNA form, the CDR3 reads TGCGCCAGCAGCCCCCGGAGTGCCCTCAACACTGAAGCTTTCTTT. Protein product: CASSPRSALNTEAFF.

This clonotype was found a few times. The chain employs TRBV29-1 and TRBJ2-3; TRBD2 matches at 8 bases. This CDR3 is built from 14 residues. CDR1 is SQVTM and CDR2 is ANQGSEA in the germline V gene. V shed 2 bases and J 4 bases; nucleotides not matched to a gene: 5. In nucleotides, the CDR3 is TGCAGCGTTGAACGGGGGGGGTCGGCAGATACGCAGTATTTT. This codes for CSVERGGSADTQYF.

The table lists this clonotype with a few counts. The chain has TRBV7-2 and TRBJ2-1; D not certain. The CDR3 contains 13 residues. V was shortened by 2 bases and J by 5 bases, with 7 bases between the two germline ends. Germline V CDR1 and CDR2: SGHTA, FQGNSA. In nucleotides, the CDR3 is TGTGCCAGCAGCTTAAACCCAAACAATGAGCAGTTCTTC. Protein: CASSLNPNNEQFF.

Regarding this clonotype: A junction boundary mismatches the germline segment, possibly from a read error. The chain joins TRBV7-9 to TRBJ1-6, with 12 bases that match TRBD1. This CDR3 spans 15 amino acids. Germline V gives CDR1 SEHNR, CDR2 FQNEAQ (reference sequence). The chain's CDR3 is CASSSGTGGAAPLHF. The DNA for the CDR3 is TGTGCCAGTAGCTCGGGGACAGGGGGCGCCGCACCCCTCCACTTT. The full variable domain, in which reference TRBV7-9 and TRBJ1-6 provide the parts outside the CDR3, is DTGVSQNPRHKITKRGQNVTFRCDPISEHNRLYWYRQTLGQGPEFLTYFQNEAQLEKSRLLSDRFSAERPKGSFSTLEIQRTEQGDSAMYLCASSSGTGGAAPLHFGNGTRLTVT.

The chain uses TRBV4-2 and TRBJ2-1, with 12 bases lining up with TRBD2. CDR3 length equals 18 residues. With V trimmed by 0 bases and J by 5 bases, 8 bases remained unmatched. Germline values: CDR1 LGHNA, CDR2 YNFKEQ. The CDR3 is CASSQELAGGYLDNEQFF. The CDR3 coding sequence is TGTGCCAGCAGCCAAGAGCTAGCGGGGGGGTATTTAGACAATGAGCAGTTCTTC.

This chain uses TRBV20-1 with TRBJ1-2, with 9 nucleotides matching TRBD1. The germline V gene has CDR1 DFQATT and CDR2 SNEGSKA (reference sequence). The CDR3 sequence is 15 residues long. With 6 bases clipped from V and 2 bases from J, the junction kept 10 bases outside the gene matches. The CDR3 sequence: CSARKDRGLNYGYTF. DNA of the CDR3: TGCAGTGCCAGAAAGGACAGGGGACTGAACTATGGCTACACCTTC.

CDR3 protein: CSARGLADYYNEQFF. Written as DNA, the CDR3 is TGCAGTGCCCGCGGACTAGCGGATTACTACAATGAGCAGTTCTTC. This chain uses TRBV20-1 with TRBJ2-1, with 10 bases identical to TRBD2. The CDR3 has 15 amino acids. Germline lookup yields CDR1 DFQATT and CDR2 SNEGSKA (reference sequence). V shed 6 bases and J 3 bases; nucleotides not matched to a gene: 8.

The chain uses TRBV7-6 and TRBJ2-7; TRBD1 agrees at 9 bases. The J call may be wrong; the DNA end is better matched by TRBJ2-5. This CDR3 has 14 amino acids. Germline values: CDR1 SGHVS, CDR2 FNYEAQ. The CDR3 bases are TGTGCCAGCAGCCCCACAGGGGGCTTTAAGACCCAGTACTTC. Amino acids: CASSPTGGFKTQYF.

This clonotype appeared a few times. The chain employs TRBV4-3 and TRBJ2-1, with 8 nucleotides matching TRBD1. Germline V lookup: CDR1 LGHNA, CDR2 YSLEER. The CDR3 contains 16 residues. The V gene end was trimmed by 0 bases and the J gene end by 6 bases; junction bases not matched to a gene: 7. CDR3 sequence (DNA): TGCGCCAGCAGCCAAGATGACAGGGGTCCCTCCAATGAGCAGTTCTTC. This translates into CASSQDDRGPSNEQFF.

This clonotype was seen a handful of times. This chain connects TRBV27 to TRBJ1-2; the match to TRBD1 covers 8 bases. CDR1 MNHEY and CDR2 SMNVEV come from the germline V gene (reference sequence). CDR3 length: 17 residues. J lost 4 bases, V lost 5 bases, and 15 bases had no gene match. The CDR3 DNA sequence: TGTGCCAGCAGTCCAGTGACAGGGGCGCCCCTAGTCTATGGCTACACCTTC. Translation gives CASSPVTGAPLVYGYTF.

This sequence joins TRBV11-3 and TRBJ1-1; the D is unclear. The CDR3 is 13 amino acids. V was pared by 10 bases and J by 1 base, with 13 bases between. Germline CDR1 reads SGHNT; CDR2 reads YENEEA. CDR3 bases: TGTGCCATCCAGGTGGGTAGGAACACTGAAGCTTTCTTT. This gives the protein CAIQVGRNTEAFF. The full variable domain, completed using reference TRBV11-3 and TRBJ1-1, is EAGVVQSPRYKIIEKKQPVAFWCNPISGHNTLYWYLQNLGQGPELLIRYENEEAVDDSQLPKDRFSAERLKGVDSTLKIQPAELGDSAVYLCAIQVGRNTEAFFGQGTRLTVV.

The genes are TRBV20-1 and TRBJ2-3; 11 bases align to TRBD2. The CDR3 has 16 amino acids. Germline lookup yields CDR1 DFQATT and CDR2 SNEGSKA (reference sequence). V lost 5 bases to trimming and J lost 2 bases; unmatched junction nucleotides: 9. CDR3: CSAGSGTSGNTDTQYF. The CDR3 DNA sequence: TGCAGTGCTGGCTCCGGGACTAGCGGTAACACAGATACGCAGTATTTT.

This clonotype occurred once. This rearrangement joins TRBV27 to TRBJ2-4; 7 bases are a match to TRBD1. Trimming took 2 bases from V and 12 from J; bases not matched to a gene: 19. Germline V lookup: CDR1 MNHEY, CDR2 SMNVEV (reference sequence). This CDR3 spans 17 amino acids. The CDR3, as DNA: TGTGCCAGCAGTTTACTCCCCGCGACAGGGACCAAAGACACTCAGTACTTC. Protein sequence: CASSLLPATGTKDTQYF.

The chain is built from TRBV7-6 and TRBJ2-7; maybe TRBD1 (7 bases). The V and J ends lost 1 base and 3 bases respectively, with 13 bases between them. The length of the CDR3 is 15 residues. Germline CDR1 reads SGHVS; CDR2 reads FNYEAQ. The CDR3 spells CASSLGAGGGYEQYF. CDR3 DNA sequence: TGTGCCAGCAGCTTAGGTGCAGGGGGAGGCTACGAGCAGTACTTC.

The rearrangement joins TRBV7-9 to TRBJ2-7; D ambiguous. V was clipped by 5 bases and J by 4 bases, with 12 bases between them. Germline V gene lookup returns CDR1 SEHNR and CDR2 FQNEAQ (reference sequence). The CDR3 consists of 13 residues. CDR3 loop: CASSPMVPYEQYF. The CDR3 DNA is TGTGCCAGCAGCCCCATGGTACCATACGAGCAGTACTTC.

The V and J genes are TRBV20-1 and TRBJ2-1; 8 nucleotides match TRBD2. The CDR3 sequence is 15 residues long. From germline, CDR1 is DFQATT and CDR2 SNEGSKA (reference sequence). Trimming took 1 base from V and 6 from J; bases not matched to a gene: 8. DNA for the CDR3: TGCAGTGCTAGAGGTGGGACTAGGGTAAGCAATGAGCAGTTCTTC. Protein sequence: CSARGGTRVSNEQFF.

Written as DNA, the CDR3 is TGTGCCAGCAGCCCGGGCGGGACAGTACAAGAGACCCAGTACTTC. This gives the protein CASSPGGTVQETQYF. This chain joins TRBV7-2 and TRBJ2-5; D perhaps matches TRBD1 (7 bases). The CDR3 is made up of 15 amino acids. V lost 5 bases, J lost 2 bases, and 15 bases lay in between. Germline V gene data show CDR1 as SGHTA and CDR2 as FQGNSA.

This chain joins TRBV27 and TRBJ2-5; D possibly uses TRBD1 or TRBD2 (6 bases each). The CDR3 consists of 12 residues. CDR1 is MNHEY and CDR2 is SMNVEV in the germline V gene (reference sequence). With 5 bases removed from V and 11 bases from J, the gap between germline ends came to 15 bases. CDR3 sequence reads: CASSPGAYGQYF. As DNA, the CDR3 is TGTGCCAGCAGTCCGGGGGCCTACGGGCAGTACTTC.

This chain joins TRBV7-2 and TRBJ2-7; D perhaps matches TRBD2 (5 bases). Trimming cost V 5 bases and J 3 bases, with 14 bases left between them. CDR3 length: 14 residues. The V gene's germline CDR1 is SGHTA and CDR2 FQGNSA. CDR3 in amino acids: CASSTRTHFYEQYF. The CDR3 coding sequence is TGTGCCAGCAGCACGAGGACTCACTTCTACGAGCAGTACTTC.